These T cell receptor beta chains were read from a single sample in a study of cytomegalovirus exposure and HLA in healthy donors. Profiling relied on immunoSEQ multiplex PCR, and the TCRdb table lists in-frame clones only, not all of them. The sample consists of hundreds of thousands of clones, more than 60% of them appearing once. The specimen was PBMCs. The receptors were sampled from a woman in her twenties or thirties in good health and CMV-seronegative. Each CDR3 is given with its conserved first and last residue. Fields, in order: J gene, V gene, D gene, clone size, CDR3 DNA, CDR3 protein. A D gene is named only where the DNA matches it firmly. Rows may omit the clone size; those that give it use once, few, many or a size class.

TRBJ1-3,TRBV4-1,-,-,TGCGCCAGCAGCCCTTTTAGACACCTTCCCTCTGGAAACACCATATATTTT,CASSPFRHLPSGNTIYF
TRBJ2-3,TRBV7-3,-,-,TGTGCCAGCAGCTTAACGCCGAGTTCAGATACGCAGTATTTT,CASSLTPSSDTQYF
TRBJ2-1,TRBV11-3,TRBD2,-,TGTGCCACCAGCACCTGGACTAGCGGGGGGGAGGTGGGCAATGAGCAGTTCTTC,CATSTWTSGGEVGNEQFF
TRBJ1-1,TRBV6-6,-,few,TGTGCCAGCACCCACTCCCGGACATTGAACACTGAAGCTTTCTTT,CASTHSRTLNTEAFF
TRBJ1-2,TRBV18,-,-,TGTGCCAGCTCACCCCGGTTCGGAGCGGACAGAACTAACTATGGCTACACCTTC,CASSPRFGADRTNYGYTF
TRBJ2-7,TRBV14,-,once,TGTGCCAGCAGCCAAGACCCTGCGGTAGGCTACGAGCAGTACTTC,CASSQDPAVGYEQYF
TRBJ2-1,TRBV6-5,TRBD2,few,TGTGCCAGCTCGGGAAGCGGGAGAGGAAATGAGCAGTTCTTC,CASSGSGRGNEQFF
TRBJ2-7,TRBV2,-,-,TGTGCCAGCAGTGCGACTAACTCCTACGAGCAGTACTTC,CASSATNSYEQYF
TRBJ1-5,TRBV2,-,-,TGTGCCAGCAGTGAAGCGCCAGGTCAGCCCCAGCATTTT,CASSEAPGQPQHF
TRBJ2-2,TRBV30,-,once,TGTGCCTGGAACAGGGAGAAGGTCGGGGAGCTGTTTTTT,CAWNREKVGELFF
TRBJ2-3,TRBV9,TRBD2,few,TGTGCCAGCAGCGTAGGTAGCGGGGGCACAGATACGCAGTATTTT,CASSVGSGGTDTQYF
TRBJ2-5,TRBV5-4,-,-,TGTGCCAGCAGCTCCCGGTACCAAGAGACCCAGTACTTC,CASSSRYQETQYF
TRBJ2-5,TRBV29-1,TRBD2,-,TGCAGCGTTTATGGCGGGAGGCCCGTGGTGGAGACCCAGTACTTC,CSVYGGRPVVETQYF
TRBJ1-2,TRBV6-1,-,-,TGTGCCAGCCGTCTGGGGGGGGACTATGGCTACACCTTC,CASRLGGDYGYTF
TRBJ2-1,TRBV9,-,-,TGTGCCAGCAGCGTAGATGGGGGGTCTGAGCAGTTCTTC,CASSVDGGSEQFF
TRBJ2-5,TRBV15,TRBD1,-,TGTGCCACCAGCAGAGATCCGACAGGGGAAGAGACCCAGTACTTC,CATSRDPTGEETQYF
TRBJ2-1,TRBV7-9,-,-,TGTTCCAGCAGCCTTGGTGTAGGGGACAATGAGCAGTTCTTC,CSSSLGVGDNEQFF
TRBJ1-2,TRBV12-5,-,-,TGTGCTAGTGGTTTGGTTGACAGACCTAACTATGGCTACACCTTC,CASGLVDRPNYGYTF
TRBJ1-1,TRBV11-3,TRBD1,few,TGTGCCAGCAGCTTAGCAGGGGGCTACACTGAAGCTTTCTTT,CASSLAGGYTEAFF
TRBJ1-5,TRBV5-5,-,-,TGTGCCAGCAGCCCAACTGTCCTCGGGGGGACCCAGCATTTT,CASSPTVLGGTQHF
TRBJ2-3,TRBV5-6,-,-,TGTGCCAGCCGGAGTTCGGAAAATACGCAGTATTTT,CASRSSENTQYF
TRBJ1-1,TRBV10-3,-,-,TGTGCCATCAGTGAGGACACCATCACTGAAGCTTTCTTT,CAISEDTITEAFF
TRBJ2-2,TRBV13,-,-,TGTGCCAGCAGCTTCTCCACCGGGGAGCTGTTTTTT,CASSFSTGELFF
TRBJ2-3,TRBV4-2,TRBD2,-,TGTGCCAGCAGCCAACTTATCCTGACTAGCGGGAGTAAGACAGATACGCAGTATTTT,CASSQLILTSGSKTDTQYF
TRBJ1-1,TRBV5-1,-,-,TGCGCCACAGGTAGCGGGAGGGAGGGCACTGAAGCTTTCTTT,CATGSGREGTEAFF
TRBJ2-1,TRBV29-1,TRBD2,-,TGCAGCGTCACTAGCGGGGGGGCCGGTGAGCAGTTCTTC,CSVTSGGAGEQFF